This TCR beta chain stems from a study of blood T cells in healthy people across ages. Study in general: Template switching recovered approximately one barcoded beta molecule for every two T cells. Whole-study results and caveats: Leaving the PBMCs unsorted stopped any conclusive comparison of naive versus antigen-experienced cells.

Each donor's blood draw was approximately 10 milliliters of peripheral blood. The total RNA that was extracted per sample amounted to at least 5.5 micrograms. This clonotype was found a few times. The antigen remains unidentified. With a J-beta primer mix and a sample-barcoded 5' primer, a second PCR ran about 7 to 12 cycles. Each CDR3 protein is one row after TCRdb ran MiXCR on the 5' RACE reads. The table shows some 1.5 million distinct CDR3 sequences, with 28% occurring only once. The source material was blood. The sequence came from a woman in her 30s in good health.

CDR3 in amino acids: CASKSTGGEQYF. The CDR3 DNA reads TGTGCCAGTAAATCGACAGGGGGCGAGCAGTACTTC. This chain links TRBV6-2 or TRBV6-3 with TRBJ2-7; TRBD1 matches at 9 bases. With 9 bases clipped from V and 6 bases from J, the junction kept 6 bases outside the gene matches. CDR1 MNHEY and CDR2 SVGEGT come from the germline V gene. CDR3 length: 12 residues.